This TCR beta chain was captured in a study of lymphopenia after photon versus proton radiotherapy (dated by TCRdb to between 2018 and 2020). For the study in its entirety: The study compared the immunological effects of photon versus proton radiation therapy in patients with gastrointestinal tumors who developed high-grade lymphopenia. The goal of the study was to characterize the differences between the two radiation modalities in how they affect the immune system. The cohort included some 20 patients with gastrointestinal tumors who developed lymphopenia after receiving either photon or proton therapy. Overall results and qualifications from the work: The authors looked at the survival association only in patients who died, and they framed better survival with proton therapy as a possibility rather than a demonstrated result. Relative stability during treatment was observed in proton-treated patients, whereas loss of naive T cells and TCR diversity and gain of effector/memory populations were observed in photon-treated patients. After the lymphocyte count nadir, photon-treated repertoires showed oligoclonal expansion, especially of CD8+ Temra cells, which drove the drop in diversity. Across the cohort, a larger post-nadir drop in TCR diversity was inversely correlated with overall survival time among patients who died.

Per the germline V gene, SGHTA is the CDR1 and FQGNSA is the CDR2. From the cysteine up to the phenylalanine, the CDR3 has a length of 15 residues. Only CDR3 DNA is held: 45 bases, read in frame from base 1. V is pared back by 6 bases and J by 2 bases, with 16 bases lying between the germline termini. The library was made by the immunoSEQ multiplex PCR assay. T cell repertoires were profiled with deep sequencing of rearranged TCR beta loci together with multiparametric flow cytometry. TCRdb limited this immuneACCESS table to in-frame rearrangements with V and J called. A share of clones is missing; checked studies link under half to unresolved V genes, and the rest is unexplained. This sample holds some 64,000 clones; 75% to 90% were observed only once. The ten largest account for around 13% of the sample. Notes on this clone: Its antigen is not yet known. No qualities accompany the bases; no much larger clone lies one base away.

This sequence originates from a man aged 80 or over with esophageal cancer. The chain joins TRBV7-2 to TRBJ2-5; the D gene lacks a confident call. Sequencing used peripheral blood, obtained from a patient treated with proton-based radiotherapy. CDR3 sequence: CASRSQRNLQETQYF. The DNA is as follows: TGTGCCAGCAGGTCCCAGAGGAATTTACAAGAGACCCAGTACTTC.